These T cell receptor beta chains were read from a single sample in a study of T cells in Graves' hyperthyroidism and ophthalmopathy. TCRdb called the multiplex PCR reads again in MiXCR, with one record for every CDR3 protein. This sample has 500,000 to 550,000 distinct CDR3 sequences, with roughly 20% found just once. Sequencing was performed on blood. The receptors stem from a man aged 18 to 29 with Graves' hyperthyroidism. CDR3s include the opening cysteine and the closing phenylalanine or tryptophan. The D gene is left open where the match is weak. Some rows have no size entry. The others give once, few or many, or a class for an expanded clone.

CDR3aa | CDR3nt | abundance | d_gene | j_gene | v_gene
CASSSTGRGGYEQYF | TGTGCCAGCAGTTCGACAGGGCGTGGTGGCTACGAGCAGTACTTC | . | TRBD1 | TRBJ2-7 | TRBV27
CASSFGVHGAEQYF | TGTGCCAGCAGCTTTGGCGTTCATGGGGCCGAGCAGTACTTC | . | . | TRBJ2-7 | TRBV7-9
CASSYDTLGGPNTEAFF | TGTGCCAGCAGTTACGACACACTTGGAGGGCCCAACACTGAAGCTTTCTTT | . | . | TRBJ1-1 | TRBV6-5
CASLSGTPQETQYF | TGTGCCAGCTTGAGCGGAACCCCCCAAGAGACCCAGTACTTC | . | . | TRBJ2-5 | TRBV28
CASSLWDREYQPQHF | TGTGCCAGCAGTTTATGGGACAGGGAATATCAGCCCCAGCATTTT | few | TRBD1 | TRBJ1-5 | TRBV12-3/TRBV12-4
CASSPTNTGATEAFF | TGTGCCAGCAGTCCAACTAACACAGGGGCCACTGAAGCTTTCTTT | few | TRBD1 | TRBJ1-1 | TRBV12-3/TRBV12-4
CASSFLGQETQYF | TGTGCCAGCAGTTTCTTGGGGCAAGAGACCCAGTACTTC | few | . | TRBJ2-5 | TRBV12-3/TRBV12-4
CASSPTLEVNTEVFF | TGTGCCAGCAGTCCTACTTTGGAGGTGAACACTGAAGTTTTCTTT | few | . | TRBJ1-1 | TRBV28
CASRRSGSSYEQYF | TGTGCCAGCAGACGTAGCGGGAGCTCCTACGAGCAGTACTTC | few | TRBD2 | TRBJ2-7 | TRBV27
CASSYSGETSAGEQYF | TGTGCCAGCAGTTACTCGGGCGAGACTAGCGCGGGCGAGCAGTACTTC | many | TRBD2 | TRBJ2-7 | TRBV6-2/TRBV6-3
CASRPRARNQPQHF | TGTGCCAGTAGACCCCGGGCCAGGAATCAGCCCCAGCATTTT | many | . | TRBJ1-5 | TRBV19
CASSDSTSTGELFF | TGTGCCAGCAGTGACTCGACATCCACCGGGGAGCTGTTTTTT | many | . | TRBJ2-2 | TRBV6-4
CASGQGREAFF | TGTGCCAGCGGACAGGGGCGTGAAGCTTTCTTT | many | TRBD1 | TRBJ1-1 | TRBV6-5
CSAREQGISTDTQYF | TGCAGTGCCAGAGAGCAGGGGATTAGCACAGATACGCAGTATTTT | few | . | TRBJ2-3 | TRBV20-1
CASSPDSTREQYF | TGTGCCAGCAGCCCGGACAGTACCCGGGAGCAGTACTTC | many | . | TRBJ2-7 | TRBV6-1
CASRTELDSTGELFF | TGCGCCAGCAGGACCGAACTAGATAGCACCGGGGAGCTGTTTTTT | many | . | TRBJ2-2 | TRBV5-1
CASGLGTGVEQYF | TGTGCCAGCGGGCTCGGGACCGGAGTCGAGCAGTACTTC | . | . | TRBJ2-7 | TRBV28
CASSLTGGVQPQHF | TGCGCCAGCAGCTTGACAGGGGGCGTTCAGCCCCAGCATTTT | many | TRBD1 | TRBJ1-5 | TRBV5-1
CASRTLGHSEDGYTF | TGTGCCAGCAGGACTTTGGGACACTCGGAAGATGGCTACACCTTC | many | . | TRBJ1-2 | TRBV12-3/TRBV12-4
CATSDLGGEETQYF | TGTGCCACCAGTGATTTGGGGGGGGAGGAGACCCAGTACTTC | . | TRBD2 | TRBJ2-5 | TRBV24-1
CASSQDTRGHVIQYF | TGCGCCAGCAGCCAAGATACCAGGGGGCATGTCATTCAGTACTTC | . | TRBD1 | TRBJ2-4 | TRBV4-1
CAWSPGQGMEAFF | TGTGCCTGGAGTCCGGGACAGGGGATGGAAGCTTTCTTT | many | TRBD1 | TRBJ1-1 | TRBV30
CASSGDGVYSNQPQHF | TGTGCCAGTAGTGGAGATGGAGTTTATAGCAATCAGCCCCAGCATTTT | few | . | TRBJ1-5 | TRBV19
CASSQGTGGVRPLHF | TGTGCCAGTAGCCAGGGGACAGGGGGTGTACGACCCCTCCACTTT | . | TRBD1 | TRBJ1-6 | TRBV19
CASSYTGQGNQPQHF | TGTGCCAGCAGTTATACAGGACAGGGAAATCAGCCCCAGCATTTT | many | TRBD1 | TRBJ1-5 | TRBV6-2/TRBV6-3
CASSGLTGRLRCYTF | TGCGCCAGCAGCGGCTTGACAGGGCGCCTTCGGTGCTACACCTTC | many | TRBD1 | TRBJ1-2 | TRBV5-1
CASSLPGAGANVLTF | TGTGCCAGCAGCCTCCCAGGGGCTGGGGCCAACGTCCTGACTTTC | once | . | TRBJ2-6 | TRBV6-1
CASNDKFGTGVNVLTF | TGTGCCAGCAACGATAAGTTCGGGACAGGGGTCAACGTCCTGACTTTC | many | TRBD1 | TRBJ2-6 | TRBV2
CASTTLTGPQYGYTF | TGTGCCAGTACCACCTTAACGGGACCGCAGTATGGCTACACCTTC | . | . | TRBJ1-2 | TRBV19
CASRIPGENQPQHF | TGTGCCAGCCGCATCCCAGGGGAAAATCAGCCCCAGCATTTT | many | . | TRBJ1-5 | TRBV28
CASSPRDRGRNNSPLHF | TGTGCCAGCAGCCCCCGGGACAGGGGAAGAAATAATTCACCCCTCCACTTT | . | TRBD1 | TRBJ1-6 | TRBV3-1
CASSLRGVREQYF | TGTGCCAGCAGCTTAAGAGGGGTCCGGGAGCAGTACTTC | . | . | TRBJ2-7 | TRBV7-8
CARSGGRFYGYTF | TGTGCCCGATCAGGGGGCCGTTTCTATGGCTACACCTTC | many | TRBD1 | TRBJ1-2 | TRBV30
CASGLLSGANTGELFF | TGTGCTAGTGGTTTGTTATCCGGAGCGAACACCGGGGAGCTGTTTTTT | few | . | TRBJ2-2 | TRBV12-5
CASSEFGQPQHF | TGTGCCAGCAGTGAATTCGGCCAGCCCCAGCATTTT | many | . | TRBJ1-5 | TRBV6-1
CASSLNRGEAFF | TGTGCCAGCAGTTTGAACAGGGGGGAAGCTTTCTTT | few | TRBD1 | TRBJ1-1 | TRBV28
CASSLRDNPWDTEAFF | TGTGCCAGCAGTTTAAGGGACAACCCATGGGACACTGAAGCTTTCTTT | many | . | TRBJ1-1 | TRBV6-2/TRBV6-3
CASSSPYSGIKTQYF | TGTGCCAGCAGCTCCCCGTATAGCGGAATAAAGACCCAGTACTTC | many | . | TRBJ2-5 | TRBV7-6
CASSIQSGLNYGYTF | TGTGCCAGTAGTATCCAATCCGGGCTGAACTATGGCTACACCTTC | many | . | TRBJ1-2 | TRBV19
CASSSDSYSLAYEQYF | TGTGCCAGCAGCTCAGACTCGTACTCCCTAGCCTACGAGCAGTACTTC | many | . | TRBJ2-7 | TRBV11-2
CASSLAPPAGGRNGELFF | TGTGCCAGCAGCTTAGCCCCCCCCGCGGGGGGGCGTAACGGGGAGCTGTTTTTT | . | TRBD2 | TRBJ2-2 | TRBV7-2
CASFYGASDSSYEQYF | TGTGCCAGCTTCTACGGGGCCAGCGACAGCTCCTACGAGCAGTACTTC | many | . | TRBJ2-7 | TRBV6-1
CASSYPPEHQYF | TGTGCCAGCAGTTACCCTCCAGAACACCAGTACTTC | many | . | TRBJ2-5 | TRBV6-5
CASTYSGANVLTF | TGTGCCAGCACCTATTCCGGGGCCAACGTCCTGACTTTC | . | . | TRBJ2-6 | TRBV27
CASGLAQGGTEAFF | TGTGCTAGTGGTTTGGCACAGGGAGGCACTGAAGCTTTCTTT | many | . | TRBJ1-1 | TRBV12-5
CASSANPGQGPTEAFF | TGTGCCAGCAGTGCAAATCCGGGACAGGGGCCCACTGAAGCTTTCTTT | . | TRBD1 | TRBJ1-1 | TRBV28
CASSEGQGWGETQYF | TGTGCCAGCAGTGAGGGACAGGGTTGGGGGGAGACCCAGTACTTC | many | TRBD1 | TRBJ2-5 | TRBV25-1
CASSQDLTRITEAFF | TGTGCCAGCAGCCAAGATCTCACTCGAATCACTGAAGCTTTCTTT | many | . | TRBJ1-1 | TRBV14
CASSLPTGKITEAFF | TGCGCCAGCAGCCTACCGACAGGGAAGATCACTGAAGCTTTCTTT | many | TRBD1 | TRBJ1-1 | TRBV5-1
CASMEGFNQPQHF | TGTGCCAGCATGGAGGGATTCAATCAGCCCCAGCATTTT | many | . | TRBJ1-5 | TRBV12-3/TRBV12-4